This record covers a single T cell receptor beta chain. As yet, its antigen is unknown. These data come from a study of T and B cells in COVID-19 patients. Study summary: Blood was sampled from COVID-19 patients who were either actively infected or recovered. At median age around 31 years, recovered patients were younger than active-infection patients at approximately 68. Comorbidities linked to unfavorable COVID-19 outcome were present in about 90% of the roughly 20 active-infection patients. The study's findings and limits: There were over 2,000 TCR clusters exclusive to the recovered cohort, 31 with low generation probability.

TRB was amplified from about 260-540 ng of blood genomic DNA. TRB rearrangements were amplified by multiplex PCR with BIOMED2 TRB-A/B primers. MiXCR, run by TCRdb on the multiplex PCR reads, gives a single entry per CDR3 protein. This repertoire shows 13,000 or so distinct CDR3 sequences, approximately 30% found once; its top ten account for about 6.5%. The sample consisted of blood. This sequence was found in a human donor who had recovered from COVID-19.

The CDR3 here is CASRKREGGGTQYF. The DNA for the CDR3 is TGTGCCAGTAGAAAGCGGGAGGGTGGAGGGACCCAGTACTTC. The rearrangement joins TRBV19 to TRBJ2-5, with TRBD2 matching 10 bases. The V and J ends lost 6 bases and 7 bases, in that order; junction bases with no gene match: 8. Per the germline V gene, CDR1 is LNHDA and CDR2 is SQIVND (reference sequence). This CDR3 comprises 14 residues.